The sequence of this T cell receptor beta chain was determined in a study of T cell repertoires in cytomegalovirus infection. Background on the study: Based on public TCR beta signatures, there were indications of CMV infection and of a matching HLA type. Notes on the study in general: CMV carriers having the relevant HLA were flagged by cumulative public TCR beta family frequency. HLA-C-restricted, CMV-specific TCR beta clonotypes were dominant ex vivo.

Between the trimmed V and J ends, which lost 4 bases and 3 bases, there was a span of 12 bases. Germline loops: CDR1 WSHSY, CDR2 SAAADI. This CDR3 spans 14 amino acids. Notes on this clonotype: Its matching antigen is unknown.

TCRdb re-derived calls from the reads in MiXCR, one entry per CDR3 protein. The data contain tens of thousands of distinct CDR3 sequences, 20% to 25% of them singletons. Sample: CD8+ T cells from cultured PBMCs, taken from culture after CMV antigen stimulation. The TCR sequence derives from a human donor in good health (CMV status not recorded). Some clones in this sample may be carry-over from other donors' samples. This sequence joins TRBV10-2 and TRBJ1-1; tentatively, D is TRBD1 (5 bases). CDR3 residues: CASSVRGRDTEAFF. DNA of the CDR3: TGCGCCAGCAGTGTTAGGGGTCGGGACACTGAAGCTTTCTTT.